This T cell receptor (beta chain) derives from a study of T-cell memory formation after mild COVID-19 (dated by TCRdb to about 2021). Some background on the complete study: Most TCR sequence clusters were specific to one of the two donors. Longitudinal TCRalpha and TCRbeta repertoire sequencing tracked T-cell clones expanding and contracting after mild COVID-19 in a couple of donors. The cohort comprised two young, previously healthy adult volunteers, one female and one male.

Summary of the overall study and its limitations: Whether the second-wave clones peaking on day 37 were SARS-CoV-2 specific was not confirmed. Contracting CD4+ clones were found mainly in CM and EM memory subsets, while CD8+ clones were enriched in EMRA. The study included only a couple of mild cases, and larger cohorts that include severe cases with pre-infection samples were judged to be necessary. Some responding clones were detected in pre-infection memory, suggesting pre-existing cross-reactive memory T cells joined the SARS-CoV-2 response. From day 15 to 85, contracting clones showed balanced CD4/CD8 phenotypes, whereas a second wave of clones that expanded from day 15 to 37 leaned towards CD4+.

In the case of this clonotype: Its antigen remains undetermined. No base-level quality is on record; no much larger clone is a single base apart.

Ficoll-Paque density gradient centrifugation was used to isolate PBMCs. The sequencer was an Illumina NovaSeq 6000. Using 5'RACE with constant-segment primers, TCRalpha and TCRbeta cDNA libraries were constructed, with sample barcodes and unique molecular identifiers added in the process. RNA was extracted from every sample with Trizol reagent. Amplification of the libraries took two PCR steps, and the second step added a second sample barcode plus Illumina TruSeq adapters. Sequencing of libraries was performed on an Illumina NovaSeq with 2 x 150 bp paired-end reads. The original pipeline was this. With migec v1.2.7, reads were demultiplexed and then collapsed into UMI-guided consensus sequences. Using mixcr v2.1.11, UMI consensuses were aligned to TRA and TRB V and J templates and then assembled into clonotypes. A clonotype was counted as expanded or contracted only if both edgeR and NoisET called the change significant, with noise models trained on biological replicates. For edgeR calls, the thresholds were a false discovery rate-adjusted p below 0.01 and a log2 fold-change of 1. As an exploratory analysis of dynamics, max-normalized trajectories of the 1000 most abundant clonotypes were examined with PCA combined with hierarchical clustering. Separately sequenced CD4+ and CD8+ repertoires were used to assign a CD4 or CD8 phenotype to each responding clone. The public reads were reanalyzed by TCRdb: fastp trimming at Q25, MiXCR alignment, in-frame beta chains only. Entries that share a CDR3 protein sequence are merged under the most common genes and DNA. For this entry, the V and J calls and clone size follow TCRdb and not the study's own pipeline. Counted in this sample were 300,000 to 400,000 distinct CDR3 sequences; more than 20% of them appeared once. In total, the top ten clones hold approximately 13% of the sample.

The clonotype originates from an adult woman who had mild COVID-19 (a few samples of this study predate the infection). The sample titles of this study are shuffled in the database, so cell type and time point are left out; the donor was told from shared clones. The sample consisted of PBMCs or a T cell subset sorted from them (not recorded which).

The DNA reads TGTGCCAGTAGCCCCACGAGGGCAGGGGGAGGTAATGGCTACACCTTC. This sequence encodes CASSPTRAGGGNGYTF. Recombination connected TRBV19 to TRBJ1-2; 7 bases in between match TRBD1. The CDR3 goes from the cysteine to the phenylalanine over 16 residues. The DNA shown is the 48-base CDR3, in frame from base 1. CDR1 and CDR2, looked up from the germline V gene (reference sequence), are LNHDA and SQIVND. Trimmed from V: 6 bases; trimmed from J: 6 bases; junction bases lacking a gene match: 16.